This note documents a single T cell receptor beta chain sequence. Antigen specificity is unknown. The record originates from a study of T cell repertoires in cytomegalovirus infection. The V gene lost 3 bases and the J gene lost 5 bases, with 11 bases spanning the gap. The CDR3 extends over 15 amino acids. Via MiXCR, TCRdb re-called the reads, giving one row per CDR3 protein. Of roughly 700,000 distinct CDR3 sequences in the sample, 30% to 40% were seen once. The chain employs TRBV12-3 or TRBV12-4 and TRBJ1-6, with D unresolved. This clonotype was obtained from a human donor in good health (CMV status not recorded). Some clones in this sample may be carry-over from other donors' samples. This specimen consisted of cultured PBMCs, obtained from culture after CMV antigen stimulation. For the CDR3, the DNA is TGTGCCAGCAGTTTTGATGGCGGTGATAATTCACCCCTCCACTTT. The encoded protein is CASSFDGGDNSPLHF.